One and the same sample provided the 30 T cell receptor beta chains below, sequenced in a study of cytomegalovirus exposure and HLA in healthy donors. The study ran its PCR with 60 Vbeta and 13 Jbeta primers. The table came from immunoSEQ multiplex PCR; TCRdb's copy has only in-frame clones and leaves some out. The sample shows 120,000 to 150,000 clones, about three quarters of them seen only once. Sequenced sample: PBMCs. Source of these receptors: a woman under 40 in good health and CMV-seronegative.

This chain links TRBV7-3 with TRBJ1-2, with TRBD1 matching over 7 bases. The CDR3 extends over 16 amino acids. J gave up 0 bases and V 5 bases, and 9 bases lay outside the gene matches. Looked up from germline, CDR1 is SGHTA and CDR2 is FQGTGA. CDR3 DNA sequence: TGTGCCAGCAGCCCACAAACAGGGGCAGCTAACTATGGCTACACCTTC. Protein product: CASSPQTGAANYGYTF. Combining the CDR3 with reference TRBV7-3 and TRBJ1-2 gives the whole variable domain GAGVSQTPSNKVTEKGKYVELRCDPISGHTALYWYRQSLGQGPEFLIYFQGTGAADDSGLPNDRFFAVRPEGSVSTLKIQRTERGDSAVYLCASSPQTGAANYGYTFGSGTRLTVV.

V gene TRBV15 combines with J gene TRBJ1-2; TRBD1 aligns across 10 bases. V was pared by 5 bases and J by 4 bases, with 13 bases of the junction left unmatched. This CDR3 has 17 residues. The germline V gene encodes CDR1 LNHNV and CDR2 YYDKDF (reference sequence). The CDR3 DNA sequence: TGTGCCACCAGCTGGGGACAGGGGAAATCCACCTTCTATGGCTACACCTTC. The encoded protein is CATSWGQGKSTFYGYTF.

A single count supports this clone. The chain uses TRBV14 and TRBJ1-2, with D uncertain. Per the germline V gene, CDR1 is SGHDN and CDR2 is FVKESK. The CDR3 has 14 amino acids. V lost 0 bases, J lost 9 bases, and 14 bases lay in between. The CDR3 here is CASSQEAARERYTF. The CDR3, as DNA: TGTGCCAGCAGCCAAGAAGCGGCACGGGAGCGCTACACCTTC.

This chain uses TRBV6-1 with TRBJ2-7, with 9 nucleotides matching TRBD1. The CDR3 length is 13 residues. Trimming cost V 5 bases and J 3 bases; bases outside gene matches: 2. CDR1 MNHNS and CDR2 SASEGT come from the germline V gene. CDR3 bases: TGTGCCAGCAGTCTGGGACAGGGCTACGAGCAGTACTTC. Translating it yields CASSLGQGYEQYF.

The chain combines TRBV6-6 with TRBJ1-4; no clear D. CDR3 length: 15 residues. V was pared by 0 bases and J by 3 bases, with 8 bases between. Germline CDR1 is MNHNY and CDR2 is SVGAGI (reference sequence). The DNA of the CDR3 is TGTGCCAGCAGTTACTCACAGTCCCCTAATGAAAAACTGTTTTTT. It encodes CASSYSQSPNEKLFF.

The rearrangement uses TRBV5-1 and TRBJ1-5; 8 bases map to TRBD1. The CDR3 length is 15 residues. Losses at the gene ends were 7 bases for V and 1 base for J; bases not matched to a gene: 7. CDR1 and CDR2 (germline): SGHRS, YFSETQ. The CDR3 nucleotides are TGCGCCAGCGGACTACAGGGGGTAAGCAATCAGCCCCAGCATTTT. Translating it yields CASGLQGVSNQPQHF.

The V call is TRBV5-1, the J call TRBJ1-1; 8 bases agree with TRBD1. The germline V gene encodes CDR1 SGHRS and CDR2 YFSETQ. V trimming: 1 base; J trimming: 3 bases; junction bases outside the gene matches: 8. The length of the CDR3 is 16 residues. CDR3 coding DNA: TGCGCCAGCAGCTTGACGATCGGACAGGGCTACACTGAAGCTTTCTTT. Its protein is CASSLTIGQGYTEAFF.

CDR3 nucleotides: TGTGCCAGCAGTGAAGTGACAGGGGTTGTCGGGGAGCTGTTTTTT. Encoded protein: CASSEVTGVVGELFF. The chain joins TRBV28 to TRBJ2-2, with 8 bases that match TRBD1. This CDR3 has 15 residues. Germline CDR1 is MDHEN and CDR2 is SYDVKM. V shed 5 bases and J 7 bases; nucleotides not matched to a gene: 9.

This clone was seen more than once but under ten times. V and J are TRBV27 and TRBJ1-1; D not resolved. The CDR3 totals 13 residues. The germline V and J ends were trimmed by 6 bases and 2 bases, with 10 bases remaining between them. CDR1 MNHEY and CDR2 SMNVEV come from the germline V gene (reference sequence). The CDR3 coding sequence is TGTGCCAGCAGGCTCACCTATAACACTGAAGCTTTCTTT. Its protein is CASRLTYNTEAFF.

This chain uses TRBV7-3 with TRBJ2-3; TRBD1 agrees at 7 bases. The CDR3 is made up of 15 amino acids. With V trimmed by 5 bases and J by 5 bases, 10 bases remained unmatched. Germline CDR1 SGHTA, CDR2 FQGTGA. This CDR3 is CASSTTDRALDTQYF. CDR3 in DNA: TGTGCCAGCAGCACTACCGACAGGGCCCTAGATACGCAGTATTTT.

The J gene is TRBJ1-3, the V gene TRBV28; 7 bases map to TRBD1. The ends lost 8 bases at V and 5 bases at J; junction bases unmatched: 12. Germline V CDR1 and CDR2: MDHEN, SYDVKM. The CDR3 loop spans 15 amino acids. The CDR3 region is CASPIPDRFRNTIYF. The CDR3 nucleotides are TGTGCCAGCCCAATTCCGGACAGGTTCCGAAACACCATATATTTT.

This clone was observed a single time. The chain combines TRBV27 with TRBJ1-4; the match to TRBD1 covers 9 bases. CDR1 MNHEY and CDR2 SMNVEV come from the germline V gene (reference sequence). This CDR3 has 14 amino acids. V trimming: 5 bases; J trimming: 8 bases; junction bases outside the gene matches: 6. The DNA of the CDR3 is TGTGCCAGCAGTCAGGGACAGGGAAACGAAAAACTGTTTTTT. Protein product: CASSQGQGNEKLFF.

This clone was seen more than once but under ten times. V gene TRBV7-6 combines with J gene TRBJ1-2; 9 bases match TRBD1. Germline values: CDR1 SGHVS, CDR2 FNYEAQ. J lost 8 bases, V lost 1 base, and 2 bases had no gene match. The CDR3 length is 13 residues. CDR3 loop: CASSLGQGEGYTF. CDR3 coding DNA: TGTGCCAGCAGCTTAGGACAGGGGGAGGGCTACACCTTC.

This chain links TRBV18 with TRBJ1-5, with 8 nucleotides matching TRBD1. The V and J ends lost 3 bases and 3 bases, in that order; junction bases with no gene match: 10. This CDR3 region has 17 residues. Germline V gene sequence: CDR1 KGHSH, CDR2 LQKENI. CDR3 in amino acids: CASSPFAGQALNQPQHF. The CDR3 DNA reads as TGTGCCAGCTCACCCTTCGCGGGACAGGCCCTCAATCAGCCCCAGCATTTT. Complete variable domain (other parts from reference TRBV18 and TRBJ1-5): NAGVMQNPRHLVRRRGQEARLRCSPMKGHSHVYWYRQLPEEGLKFMVYLQKENIIDESGMPKERFSAEFPKEGPSILRIQQVVRGDSAAYFCASSPFAGQALNQPQHFGDGTRLSIL.

The CDR3 loop reads CASSLLGQMNTEAFF. In DNA, the CDR3 is TGTGCCAGCAGCTTACTTGGGCAGATGAACACTGAAGCTTTCTTT. The rearrangement links TRBV11-2 to TRBJ1-1; D uncertain. Per germline, CDR1 SGHAT and CDR2 FQNNGV. The CDR3 contains 15 residues. V lost 2 bases and J lost 0, with 10 bases in between.

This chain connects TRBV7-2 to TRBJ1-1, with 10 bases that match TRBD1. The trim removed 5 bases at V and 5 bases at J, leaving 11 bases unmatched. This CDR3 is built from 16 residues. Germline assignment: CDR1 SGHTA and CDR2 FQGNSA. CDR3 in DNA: TGTGCCAGCAGCAGACAGGGGGCGAATATTGGGACTGAAGCTTTCTTT. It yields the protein CASSRQGANIGTEAFF.

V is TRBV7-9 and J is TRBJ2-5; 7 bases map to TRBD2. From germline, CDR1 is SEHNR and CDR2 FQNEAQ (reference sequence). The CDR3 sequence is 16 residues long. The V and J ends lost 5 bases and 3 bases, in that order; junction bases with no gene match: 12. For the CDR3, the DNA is TGTGCCAGCAGCCTTTCGCTCGGGGGACTAAAAGAGACCCAGTACTTC. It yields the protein CASSLSLGGLKETQYF. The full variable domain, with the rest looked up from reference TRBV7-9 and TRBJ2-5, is DTGVSQNPRHKITKRGQNVTFRCDPISEHNRLYWYRQTLGQGPEFLTYFQNEAQLEKSRLLSDRFSAERPKGSFSTLEIQRTEQGDSAMYLCASSLSLGGLKETQYFGPGTRLLVL.

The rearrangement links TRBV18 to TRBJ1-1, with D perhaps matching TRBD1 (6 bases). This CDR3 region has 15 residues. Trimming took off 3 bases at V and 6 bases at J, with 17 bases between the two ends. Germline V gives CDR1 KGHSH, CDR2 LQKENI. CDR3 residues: CASSPSKPGHSEAFF. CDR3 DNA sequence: TGTGCCAGCTCACCCTCAAAACCGGGACATTCTGAAGCTTTCTTT. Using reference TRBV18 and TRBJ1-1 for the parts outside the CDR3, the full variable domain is NAGVMQNPRHLVRRRGQEARLRCSPMKGHSHVYWYRQLPEEGLKFMVYLQKENIIDESGMPKERFSAEFPKEGPSILRIQQVVRGDSAAYFCASSPSKPGHSEAFFGQGTRLTVV.

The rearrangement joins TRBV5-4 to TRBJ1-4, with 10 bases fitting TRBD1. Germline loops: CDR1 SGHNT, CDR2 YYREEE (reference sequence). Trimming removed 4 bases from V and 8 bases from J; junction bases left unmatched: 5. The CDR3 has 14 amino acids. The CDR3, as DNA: TGTGCCAGCAGCCGGGACAGGGGAGACGAAAAACTGTTTTTT. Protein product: CASSRDRGDEKLFF.

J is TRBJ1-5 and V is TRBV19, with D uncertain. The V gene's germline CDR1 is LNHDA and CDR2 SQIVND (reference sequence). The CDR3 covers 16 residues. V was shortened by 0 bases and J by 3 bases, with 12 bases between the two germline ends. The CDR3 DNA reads TGTGCCAGTAGTATAGATGAGGAGACCGTCAATCAGCCCCAGCATTTT. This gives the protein CASSIDEETVNQPQHF.

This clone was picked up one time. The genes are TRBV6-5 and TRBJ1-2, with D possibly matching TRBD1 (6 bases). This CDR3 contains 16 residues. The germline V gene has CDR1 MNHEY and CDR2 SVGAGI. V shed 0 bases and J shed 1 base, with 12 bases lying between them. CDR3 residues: CASSYSRTESNYGYTF. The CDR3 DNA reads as TGTGCCAGCAGTTACTCAAGGACAGAGAGTAACTATGGCTACACCTTC.

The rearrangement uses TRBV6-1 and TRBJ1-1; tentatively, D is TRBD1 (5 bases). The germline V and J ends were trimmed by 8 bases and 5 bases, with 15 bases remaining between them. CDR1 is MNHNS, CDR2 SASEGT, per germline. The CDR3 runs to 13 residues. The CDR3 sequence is CASGPGRGTEAFF. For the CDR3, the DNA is TGTGCCAGCGGGCCGGGTAGGGGAACTGAAGCTTTCTTT.

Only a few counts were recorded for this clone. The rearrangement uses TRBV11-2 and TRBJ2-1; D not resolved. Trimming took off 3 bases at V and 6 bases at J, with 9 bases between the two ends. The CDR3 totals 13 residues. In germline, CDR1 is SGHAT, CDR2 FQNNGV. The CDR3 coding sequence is TGTGCCAGCAGCTTCCTTGGCGGCAATGAGCAGTTCTTC. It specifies CASSFLGGNEQFF.

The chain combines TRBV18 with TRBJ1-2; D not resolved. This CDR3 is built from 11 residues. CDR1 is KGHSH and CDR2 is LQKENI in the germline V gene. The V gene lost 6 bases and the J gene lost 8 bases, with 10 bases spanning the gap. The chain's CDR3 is CASSPGEGYTF. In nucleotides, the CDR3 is TGTGCCAGCTCGCCGGGAGAAGGCTACACCTTC.

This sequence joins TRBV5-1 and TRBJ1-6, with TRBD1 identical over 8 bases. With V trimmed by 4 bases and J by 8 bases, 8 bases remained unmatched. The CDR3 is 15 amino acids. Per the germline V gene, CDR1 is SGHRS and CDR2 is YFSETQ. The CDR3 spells CASSPRGLGDSPLHF. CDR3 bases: TGCGCCAGCAGCCCCAGGGGGCTTGGGGATTCACCCCTCCACTTT. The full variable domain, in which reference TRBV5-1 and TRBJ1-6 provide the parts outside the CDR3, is KAGVTQTPRYLIKTRGQQVTLSCSPISGHRSVSWYQQTPGQGLQFLFEYFSETQRNKGNFPGRFSGRQFSNSRSEMNVSTLELGDSALYLCASSPRGLGDSPLHFGNGTRLTVT.

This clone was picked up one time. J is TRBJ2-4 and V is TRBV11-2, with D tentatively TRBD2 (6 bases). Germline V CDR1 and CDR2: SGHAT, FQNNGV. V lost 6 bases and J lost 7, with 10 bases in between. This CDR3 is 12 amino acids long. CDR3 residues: CASRPRGNIQYF. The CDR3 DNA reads TGTGCCAGCAGACCCCGGGGGAACATTCAGTACTTC.

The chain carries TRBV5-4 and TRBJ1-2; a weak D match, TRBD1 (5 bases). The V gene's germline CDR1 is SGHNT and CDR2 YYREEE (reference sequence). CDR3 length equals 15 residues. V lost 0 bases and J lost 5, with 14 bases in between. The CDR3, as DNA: TGTGCCAGCAGCTTGGCAGGGTCCCCTTTGTATGGCTACACCTTC. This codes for CASSLAGSPLYGYTF.

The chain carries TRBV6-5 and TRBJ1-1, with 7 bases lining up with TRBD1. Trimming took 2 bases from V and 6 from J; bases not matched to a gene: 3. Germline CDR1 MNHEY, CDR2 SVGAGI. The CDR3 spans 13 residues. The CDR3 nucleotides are TGTGCCAGCAGTTACATGGGACAGCCTGAAGCTTTCTTT. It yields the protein CASSYMGQPEAFF.

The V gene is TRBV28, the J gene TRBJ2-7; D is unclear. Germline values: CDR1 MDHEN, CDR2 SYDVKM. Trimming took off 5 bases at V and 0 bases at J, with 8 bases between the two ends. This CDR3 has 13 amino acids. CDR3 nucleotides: TGTGCCAGCAGTCCAGGAAGCTCCTACGAGCAGTACTTC. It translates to CASSPGSSYEQYF.

CDR3 in DNA: TGTGCCAGCAGCTTAGCCGGGGTTGCTGAAGCTTTCTTT. Translation: CASSLAGVAEAFF. The chain links TRBV7-8 to TRBJ1-1; D is uncertain. V dropped 0 bases and J dropped 6 bases, with 8 bases sitting between them. CDR3 length: 13 residues. Germline V CDR1 and CDR2: SGHVS, FQNEAQ.